This T cell receptor (beta chain) emerged from a study of cytomegalovirus exposure and HLA in healthy donors (dated by TCRdb to about 2017). Describing the broader study: According to an earlier analysis of 450 to 650 of the donors, about 170 million T cells yielded some 120 million unique TCR beta sequences and 276 Gb of sequence data. Across 300 to 400 genotyped donors of the cohort, an average of roughly 230,000 unique TCR beta nucleotide sequences per donor were sequenced, and roughly 20% of those sequences were non-productive. All discovery cohort repertoires had been generated using a single sequencing platform. A handful of DR-DQ haplotypes were treated as single units for association and clustering because of strong linkage in the cohort. Besides the first cohort of 500 to 700 subjects, a separate validation cohort made up of around 120 different subjects was used. Roughly 300 gigabases of sequencing data and tens of millions of unique TCR sequences were included in an early release covering roughly 600 HLA-typed donors. Rather than using new phenotypic data, the later analysis identified candidate immune exposures from TCR beta sequences and from how often those sequences occurred across donors. To predict cytomegalovirus infection status, the study combined high-throughput TCR immunosequencing, statistical association of individual TCRs with disease status, and machine learning. In a later analysis, previously published TCR beta repertoires from hundreds of donors were re-analyzed and high-resolution HLA genotyping was added so that TCR occurrence patterns could be studied. An earlier analysis of several hundred of the donors applied high-throughput TCR beta sequencing to assess whether each TCR beta V gene segment acted as functional or pseudogenic. HLA typing covered class I and class II loci at four-digit resolution. Donor age, sex, ethnicity and CMV serostatus were collected together with the repertoire data. The genetic ancestry cluster associated with self-reported Caucasian donors included around 76% of the approximately 410 genotyped donors. The study was designed to test whether signatures of past pathogen exposure could be identified by cataloging public T cell receptors. The number of donors typed differed by locus, with about 620-630 for A, B, C, DRB1 and DQB1, roughly 520 for DQA1, some 570 for DPA1, and over 400 for DPB1. In a later genetic analysis, genome-wide SNP genotypes for 398 of the 666 donors were used, and that subset was treated as a discovery cohort. The study profiled the T cell repertoires of 500 to 800 subjects by immunosequencing and related them to cytomegalovirus serostatus.

This clone came up a few times. This receptor's antigen is unknown. Nothing much larger sits one base from this clone, and base qualities are not available. The paper's findings and limits, for the study overall: A further reported finding was that TCR beta sequences accurately predicted the HLA-A and HLA-B alleles for most subjects in the first cohort. A cluster of highly shared sequence variants was judged likely to represent a technical artifact of the sequencing pipeline. In the study, approximately 160 TCR beta chains were listed as associated with cytomegalovirus. In an earlier analysis of around 500 of the donors, most TCR beta V segments appeared in productive rearrangements about 90% or about 30% of the time, broadly matching IMGT annotations. V-gene and J-gene trimming of TCR beta chains was associated with a missense DCLRE1C variant in a later genetic analysis, and the association was replicated in an independent cohort. The cohort was sequenced for TCR beta chains only, and without alpha or paired-chain data the features that could be detected were limited. It was suggested by the authors that the approach could potentially be generalized to other disease states and immunological phenotypes. For the cohort, immune exposure information was limited to CMV serostatus. According to a later analysis, TCR association rates differed among HLA loci, with DRB1 alleles showing the most associated TCRs and HLA-C alleles showing the fewest. In a later analysis, HLA-associated TCR beta chains showed more clonal expansion and lower generation probabilities than non-associated chains that were equally common. According to a later analysis, most CMV-associated TCR beta chains appeared to be HLA-restricted, and the HLA associations seemed to be driven largely by CMV exposure. Most TCR sequences were seen in very few donors, while some public TCRs were found in many individuals. According to a later genetic analysis, donors in an Asian-associated ancestry cluster had fewer N-insertions in productive TCRs than the approximately 670-donor mean. Because counts were too low, some 17 rarely observed V segments, including chromosome 9 orphons, were excluded from the earlier analysis of fewer than 650 of the donors. A few of the identified cytomegalovirus-associated TCR beta chains were confirmed in vitro to be specific for cytomegalovirus antigens. Because some donors lacked HLA typing at each locus, the association tests relied only on the typed subset. In both the original and validation cohorts, the classifier was reported to diagnose cytomegalovirus status with high specificity and sensitivity. In a later analysis, several top co-occurrence clusters were reported to appear linked to parvovirus B19, influenza, CMV and Epstein-Barr virus. Presence/absence analyses assumed roughly uniform sequencing depth across donors, an assumption that may not hold. When HLA alleles, especially DR and DQ, strongly co-occurred, attributing TCR associations to individual alleles was difficult. At a false discovery rate of 0.05, a later analysis linked under 20,000 TCR beta sequences to specific HLA alleles. Correlated functional status among segregating V segments might reflect linkage disequilibrium, but an unknown experimental factor could not be ruled out.

The method behind the library was the immunoSEQ multiplex PCR assay. For the multiplex PCR, a mixture combining 60 forward primers for TCR Vbeta segments and 13 reverse primers for TCR Jbeta segments was used. The CDR3 region of rearranged TCR beta genes was amplified from genomic DNA by a multiplex PCR assay. The amplified TCR beta libraries were sequenced on the Illumina HiSeq System as 87-base-pair reads. In the source study's methods: A later analysis tallied about 77 million unique TCR beta chains across the 660 or so repertoires, and about 10 million of those chains were shared by two or more donors. A nearest-neighbor algorithm error-corrected the raw reads and collapsed the reads into unique sequences, merging closely related sequences to remove PCR and sequencing errors. V, D and J gene segments were assigned by aligning CDR3 sequences to IMGT reference sequences. For a sequence to be retained, at least a six-nucleotide match to both a V gene segment and a J gene segment was required. A rearrangement counted as productive if the CDR3 had no stop codons and remained in frame with V and J, and every other rearrangement counted as non-productive. Following IMGT convention, CDR3 was defined as the stretch from the second conserved V-encoded cysteine up to the conserved J-encoded phenylalanine. Sequences without an unambiguous match to a single V gene segment were excluded from the earlier analysis of almost 600 of the donors. An earlier analysis of approximately 590 of the donors classified V segments as functional when productive rearrangements were above 56.7% and as segregating when the standard deviation between donors was above 5%. A statistical classification framework was developed to diagnose cytomegalovirus status using the catalog of TCR beta chain sequences. A later analysis assigned V and J genes by comparing TCR nucleotide sequences with IMGT/GENE-DB human TR gene sequences. Using the TCRdist pipeline, a later analysis assigned CDR3 sequences along with most-parsimonious VDJ recombination scenarios. In a later analysis, every TCR beta chain was defined by the combination of its CDR3 amino acid sequence and its V-gene family, and reads without a unique V-gene family were dropped. In a later analysis, approximately 590 highly shared, low-generation-probability nucleotide sequences were removed to address suspected cross-contamination and a sequencing artifact. In a later analysis, a clonal expansion index for each public chain was calculated from normalized within-repertoire ranks of inferred template counts. In a later analysis, generation probabilities were computed using a VDJ recombination model fitted to out-of-frame rearrangements, and the results were checked against IGoR. In a later analysis, TCR-TCR, TCR-HLA and TCR-CMV co-occurrence was scored with hypergeometric tests, and a repertoire-size bias correction was applied to TCR pairs. False discovery rates were estimated in a later analysis by permuting HLA or CMV assignments 20 times. In a later analysis, co-occurring TCRs were grouped with DBSCAN, and TCRdist sequence similarity was added when clustering was performed within HLA-allele-positive subsets. Repertoires with fewer than 30,000 or more than 120,000 public chains, plus five repertoires with anomalous nucleotide sharing, were excluded from co-occurrence clustering. TCRdb provides this immuneACCESS table in a form limited to in-frame rearrangements. Some clones are lacking; in checked studies, under half of them reflect an unresolved V gene, and why the rest are absent is not known. Clone size and V and J calls were adopted from that table, with D and trimming inferred from the DNA. This sample gives around 100,000 clones in total; 55% to 75% of them show up just once. Roughly 8.4% of the sample goes to the ten largest clones.

The cohort comprised some 700 healthy bone marrow donors. At the time of sampling, every cohort member was nominally healthy, though immune exposures that went unrecorded were likely present. The donor tested CMV seropositive, placing the donor among the 289 seropositive members of the cohort. Each donor provided a peripheral blood sample, and peripheral blood mononuclear cells were used for TCR beta sequencing. Genomic DNA was extracted from the blood cell samples with the Qiagen DNeasy Blood Extraction Kit. Source material: PBMCs. The receptor was derived from a young man in good health and CMV-seropositive.

The nucleotides are TGTGCCAGCAGCTTAGGAGAGGGACTACCCGACGGGGAGCTGTTTTTT. Its coded protein is CASSLGEGLPDGELFF. This chain joins TRBV13 to TRBJ2-2, and 7 junction bases match TRBD2. Taken from the germline V gene (reference sequence), the CDR1 and CDR2 loops are PRHDT and FYEKMQ. The CDR3 numbers 16 residues from cysteine through phenylalanine. Left in the record is the CDR3 DNA by itself, 48 bases read in frame from the first base. V has 0 bases trimmed and J has 7 bases trimmed; junction bases matching no gene number 8.